A selection of T cell receptor beta chains follows, all from one sample in a study of blood T cell repertoires in COVID-19. TCRdb's table, derived via immunoSEQ multiplex PCR, lists solely in-frame clones and lacks some. The sample carries roughly 250,000 clones, roughly 91% recorded once. The specimen sequenced was peripheral blood. These receptors originate from a man aged 25 to 40 with COVID-19, enrolled during active disease. Each CDR3 is given with its conserved first and last residue. The D gene is left open where the match is weak.

v_gene: TRBV6-5
d_gene: TRBD1
j_gene: TRBJ1-5
CDR3aa: CASTWDRTNQPQHF

v_gene: TRBV3-1/TRBV3-2
d_gene: TRBD1
j_gene: TRBJ1-2
CDR3aa: CASSQVTAGGGYTF

v_gene: TRBV10-3
d_gene: .
j_gene: TRBJ1-2
CDR3aa: CAISDHRSSYGYTF

v_gene: TRBV19
d_gene: .
j_gene: TRBJ1-1
CDR3aa: CATGGAGTEAFF

v_gene: TRBV5-5
d_gene: TRBD1
j_gene: TRBJ2-7
CDR3aa: CASSLHLPGQGYGEQYF

v_gene: TRBV19
d_gene: .
j_gene: TRBJ1-5
CDR3aa: CASSPPGRGSDQPQHF

v_gene: TRBV9
d_gene: TRBD1
j_gene: TRBJ1-6
CDR3aa: CASSVAQGRHSPLHF

v_gene: TRBV9
d_gene: TRBD1
j_gene: TRBJ1-1
CDR3aa: CASSVTPGQGSLRNTEAFF

v_gene: TRBV19
d_gene: .
j_gene: TRBJ2-1
CDR3aa: CASSIDGRADSEQFF

v_gene: TRBV10-1
d_gene: TRBD2
j_gene: TRBJ2-5
CDR3aa: CASSDCLAGGRAETQYF

v_gene: TRBV5-5
d_gene: TRBD1
j_gene: TRBJ1-5
CDR3aa: CASSLDIAQGAGQPQHF

v_gene: TRBV15
d_gene: .
j_gene: TRBJ2-7
CDR3aa: CATSRDVGRSPYEQYF

v_gene: TRBV12-3/TRBV12-4
d_gene: .
j_gene: TRBJ1-2
CDR3aa: CATAGIRGYTF

v_gene: TRBV5-1
d_gene: .
j_gene: TRBJ1-2
CDR3aa: CASSPAGQTAYGYTF

v_gene: TRBV19
d_gene: TRBD1
j_gene: TRBJ1-5
CDR3aa: CASSETGQGFGQPQHF

v_gene: TRBV5-6
d_gene: .
j_gene: TRBJ1-2
CDR3aa: CASSLGLNYGYTF

v_gene: TRBV7-2
d_gene: TRBD1
j_gene: TRBJ2-7
CDR3aa: CASSEDREHEQYF

v_gene: TRBV7-6
d_gene: .
j_gene: TRBJ1-2
CDR3aa: CASSLETGGGYTF

v_gene: TRBV12-5
d_gene: TRBD1
j_gene: TRBJ1-2
CDR3aa: CASGEQGGIYGYTF

v_gene: TRBV6-5
d_gene: .
j_gene: TRBJ2-4
CDR3aa: CASSSQGPKNIQYF

v_gene: TRBV6-2/TRBV6-3
d_gene: TRBD1
j_gene: TRBJ1-5
CDR3aa: CASSYSGQGTFNQPQHF

v_gene: TRBV7-6
d_gene: TRBD2
j_gene: TRBJ2-7
CDR3aa: CASSPATSGVYEQYF

v_gene: TRBV15
d_gene: TRBD1
j_gene: TRBJ2-7
CDR3aa: CATSRGGGQGARYEQYF

v_gene: TRBV24-1
d_gene: TRBD1
j_gene: TRBJ2-2
CDR3aa: CATSDGQGRPGELFF

v_gene: TRBV30
d_gene: .
j_gene: TRBJ1-1
CDR3aa: CAWRGRVAEAFF

v_gene: TRBV4-1
d_gene: TRBD1
j_gene: TRBJ1-3
CDR3aa: CASSQPARGSGNTIYF

v_gene: TRBV2
d_gene: .
j_gene: TRBJ1-4
CDR3aa: CASSFRGSGEKLFF

v_gene: TRBV5-3
d_gene: .
j_gene: TRBJ2-7
CDR3aa: CARSLTFPNEQYF

v_gene: TRBV19
d_gene: .
j_gene: TRBJ1-3
CDR3aa: CASSIQGGLAGNTIYF

v_gene: TRBV11-2
d_gene: TRBD1
j_gene: TRBJ1-2
CDR3aa: CASSPQGFGYTF

v_gene: TRBV3-1/TRBV3-2
d_gene: TRBD1
j_gene: TRBJ1-3
CDR3aa: CASSQEVGQSGNTIYF

v_gene: TRBV7-3
d_gene: TRBD1
j_gene: TRBJ2-7
CDR3aa: CASSLIGGQTYEQYF